This TCR beta chain was found in a study of human T cells and chemical hapten exposure. The library tagged each cDNA molecule with unique molecular identifiers. Authors' methods: Per sample, the median was about 88,000 TCRs, with values from roughly 25,000 to 750,000. Using its own MiXCR run on the 5' RACE reads, TCRdb lists one record per CDR3 protein. The V and J calls follow TCRdb's processing rather than the paper's. The sample lists fewer than 150,000 distinct CDR3 sequences; roughly 19% were seen once. CDR1 is SGHRS and CDR2 is YFSETQ in the germline V gene. The CDR3 runs to 13 residues. Trimming took off 6 bases at V and 2 bases at J, with 8 bases between the two ends. It was unfractionated whole blood from which total RNA was extracted.

This TCR was recovered from a human donor in good health. The rearrangement joins TRBV5-1 to TRBJ1-4; D ambiguous. CDR3 in amino acids: CASTGDTNEKLFF. CDR3 nucleotides: TGCGCCAGCACCGGTGATACTAATGAAAAACTGTTTTTT.